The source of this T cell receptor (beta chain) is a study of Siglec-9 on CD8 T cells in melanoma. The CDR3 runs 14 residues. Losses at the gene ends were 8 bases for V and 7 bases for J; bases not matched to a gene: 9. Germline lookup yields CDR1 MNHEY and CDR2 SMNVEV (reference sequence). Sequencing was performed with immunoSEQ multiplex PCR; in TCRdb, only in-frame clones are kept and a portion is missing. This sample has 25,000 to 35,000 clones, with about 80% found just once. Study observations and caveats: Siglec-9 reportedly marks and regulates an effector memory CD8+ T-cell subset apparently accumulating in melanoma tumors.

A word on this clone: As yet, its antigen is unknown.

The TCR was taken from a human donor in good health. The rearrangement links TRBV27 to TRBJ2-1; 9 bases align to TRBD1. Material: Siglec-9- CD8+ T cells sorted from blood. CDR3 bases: TGTGCCAGCTCTGAGGGGACAGGGTTTAATGAGCAGTTCTTC. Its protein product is CASSEGTGFNEQFF.